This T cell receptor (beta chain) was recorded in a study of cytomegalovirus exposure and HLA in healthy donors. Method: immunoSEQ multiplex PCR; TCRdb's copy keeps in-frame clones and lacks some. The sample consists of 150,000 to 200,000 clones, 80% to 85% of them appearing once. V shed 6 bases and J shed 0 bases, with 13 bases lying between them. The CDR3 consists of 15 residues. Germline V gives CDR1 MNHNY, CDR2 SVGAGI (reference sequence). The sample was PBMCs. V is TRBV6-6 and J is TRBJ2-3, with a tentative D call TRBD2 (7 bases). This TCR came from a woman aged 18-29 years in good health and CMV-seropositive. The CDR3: CASRGGAPSTDTQYF. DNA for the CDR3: TGTGCCAGCAGAGGGGGGGCCCCCAGCACAGATACGCAGTATTTT.